These 5 T cell receptor beta chains originate from one sample sequenced in a study of cytomegalovirus exposure and HLA in healthy donors. Assay used: immunoSEQ multiplex PCR; TCRdb lists only in-frame clones, some missing. Counted here are about 160,000 clones, roughly nine tenths occurring once; the ten biggest clones make up 5.7%. The sample was PBMCs. All receptors come from a woman aged 25 to 39 in good health and CMV-seronegative.

This sequence joins TRBV20-1 and TRBJ1-1; D not certain. Trimming removed 5 bases at V and 1 base at J, with 5 bases between. This CDR3 is built from 11 residues. Germline CDR1 reads DFQATT; CDR2 reads SNEGSKA (reference sequence). The CDR3 loop reads CSASANTEAFF. The CDR3 DNA reads TGCAGTGCTTCAGCGAACACTGAAGCTTTCTTT.

The gene calls are TRBV9 and TRBJ1-1, with 9 bases matching TRBD1. Germline CDR1 is SGDLS and CDR2 is YYNGEE. The CDR3 runs to 16 residues. The trim removed 0 bases at V and 6 bases at J, leaving 9 bases unmatched. The CDR3 nucleotides are TGTGCCAGCAGCGTAGGGTCAGGGACAGGGATCGCTGAAGCTTTCTTT. Amino acids: CASSVGSGTGIAEAFF.

CDR3 sequence (DNA): TGTGCCAGTAGTCCCTCTAGGGGGTACAATGAGCAGTTCTTC. This encodes CASSPSRGYNEQFF. This chain uses TRBV19 with TRBJ2-1; D may be TRBD1 (6 bases). CDR1 is LNHDA, CDR2 SQIVND, per germline (reference sequence). The length of the CDR3 is 14 residues. V lost 5 bases, J lost 4 bases, and 12 bases lay in between.

The rearrangement links TRBV4-1 to TRBJ2-3; TRBD2 matches 8 bases. Germline V gene sequence: CDR1 MGHRA, CDR2 YSYEKL. V trimming: 4 bases; J trimming: 6 bases; junction bases outside the gene matches: 9. This CDR3 is built from 15 residues. The CDR3 loop reads CASSPASGRSDTQYF. For the CDR3, the DNA is TGCGCCAGCAGCCCCGCCAGCGGGAGATCCGATACGCAGTATTTT.

DNA of the CDR3: TGTGCCAGCAGCGTAGCTAGCGGGTATAATGAGCAGTTCTTC. Translated: CASSVASGYNEQFF. The rearrangement uses TRBV9 and TRBJ2-1; 8 bases agree with TRBD2. V shed 0 bases, J shed 7 bases, and the junction held 3 bases outside the gene matches. The CDR3 is made up of 14 amino acids. Germline assignment: CDR1 SGDLS and CDR2 YYNGEE.